This T cell receptor beta chain appears in the sequencing data of a study of blood T cells in healthy people across ages. With a J-beta primer mix and a sample-barcoded 5' primer, a second PCR ran about 7 to 12 cycles. TCRdb redid the calling of the 5' RACE reads with MiXCR, one entry per CDR3 protein. Found here are almost 1 million distinct CDR3 sequences, about 51% of them singletons; the top ten hold 20% to 25%. Deletions cut 4 bases from V and 7 bases from J, with 11 bases between. This CDR3 spans 12 amino acids. The clonotype comes from a woman between 55 and 75 years old in good health. The chain couples TRBV12-3 or TRBV12-4 to TRBJ2-7; D not resolved. The sample taken for sequencing was blood. CDR3 coding DNA: TGTGCCAGCAGTTCCCAGCTGTGGGAGCAGTACTTC. It is translated as CASSSQLWEQYF.